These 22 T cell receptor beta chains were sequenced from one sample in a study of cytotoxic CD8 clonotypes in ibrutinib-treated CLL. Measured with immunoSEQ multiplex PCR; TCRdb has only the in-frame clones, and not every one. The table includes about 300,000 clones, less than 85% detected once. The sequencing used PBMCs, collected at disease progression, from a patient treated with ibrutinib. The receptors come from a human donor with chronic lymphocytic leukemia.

CDR3 loop: CASSPGPTSGAETQYF. The CDR3 DNA is TGCGCCAGCAGCCCGGGACCGACCTCAGGGGCAGAGACCCAGTACTTC. The chain uses TRBV5-1 and TRBJ2-5; a weak D match, TRBD1 (6 bases). With 4 bases removed from V and 4 bases from J, the gap between germline ends came to 20 bases. From germline, CDR1 is SGHRS and CDR2 YFSETQ. The CDR3 is 16 residues long.

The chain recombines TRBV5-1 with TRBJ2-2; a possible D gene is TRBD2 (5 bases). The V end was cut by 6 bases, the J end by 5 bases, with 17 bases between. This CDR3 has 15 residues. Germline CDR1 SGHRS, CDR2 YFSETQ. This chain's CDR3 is CASNSLREKTGELFF. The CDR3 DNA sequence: TGCGCCAGCAATAGTCTAAGGGAGAAGACCGGGGAGCTGTTTTTT.

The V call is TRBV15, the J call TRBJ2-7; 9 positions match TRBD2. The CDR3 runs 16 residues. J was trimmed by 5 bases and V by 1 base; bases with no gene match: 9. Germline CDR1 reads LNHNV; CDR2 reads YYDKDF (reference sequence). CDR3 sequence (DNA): TGTGCCACCAGCAGAGGGCTGCGGGGGGGTTCGGACGAGCAGTACTTC. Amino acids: CATSRGLRGGSDEQYF.

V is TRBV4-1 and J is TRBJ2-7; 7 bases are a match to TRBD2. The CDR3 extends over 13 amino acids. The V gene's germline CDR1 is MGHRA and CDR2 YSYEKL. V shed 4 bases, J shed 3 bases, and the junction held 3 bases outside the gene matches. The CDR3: CASSRDYNYEQYF. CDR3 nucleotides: TGCGCCAGCAGCCGGGACTATAACTACGAGCAGTACTTC.

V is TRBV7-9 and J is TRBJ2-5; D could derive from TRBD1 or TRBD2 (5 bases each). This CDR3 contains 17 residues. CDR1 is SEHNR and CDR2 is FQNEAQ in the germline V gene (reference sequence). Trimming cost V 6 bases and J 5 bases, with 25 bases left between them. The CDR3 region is CASRSPPGRRARETQYF. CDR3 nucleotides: TGTGCCAGCAGGTCTCCTCCGGGACGCAGGGCCAGGGAGACCCAGTACTTC.

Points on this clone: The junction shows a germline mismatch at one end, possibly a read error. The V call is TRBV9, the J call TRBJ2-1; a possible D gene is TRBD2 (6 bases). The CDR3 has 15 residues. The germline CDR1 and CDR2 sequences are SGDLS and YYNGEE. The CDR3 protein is CASNVGTESYNEQFF. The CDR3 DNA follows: TGTGCCAGCAACGTAGGGACTGAATCCTACAATGAGCAGTTCTTC.

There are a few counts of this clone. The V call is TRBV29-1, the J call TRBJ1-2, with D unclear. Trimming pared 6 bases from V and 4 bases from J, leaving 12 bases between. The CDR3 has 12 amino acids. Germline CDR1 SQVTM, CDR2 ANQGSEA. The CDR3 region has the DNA TGCAGCGTCGAGGGCGAAATCTATGGCTACACCTTC. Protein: CSVEGEIYGYTF. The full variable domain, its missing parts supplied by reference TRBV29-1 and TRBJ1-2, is SAVISQKPSRDICQRGTSLTIQCQVDSQVTMMFWYRQQPGQSLTLIATANQGSEATYESGFVIDKFPISRPNLTFSTLTVSNMSPEDSSIYLCSVEGEIYGYTFGSGTRLTVV.

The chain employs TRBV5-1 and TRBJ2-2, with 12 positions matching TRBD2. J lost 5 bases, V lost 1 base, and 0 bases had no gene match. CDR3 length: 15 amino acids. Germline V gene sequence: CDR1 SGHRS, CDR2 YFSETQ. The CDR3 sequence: CASSLTSGRTGELFF. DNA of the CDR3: TGCGCCAGCAGCTTGACTAGCGGGAGGACCGGGGAGCTGTTTTTT.

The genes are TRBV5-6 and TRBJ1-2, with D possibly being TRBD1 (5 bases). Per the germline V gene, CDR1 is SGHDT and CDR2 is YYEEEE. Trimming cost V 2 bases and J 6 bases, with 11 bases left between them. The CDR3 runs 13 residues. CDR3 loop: CASSLDPGHGYTF. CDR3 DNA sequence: TGTGCCAGCAGCTTAGACCCGGGACATGGCTACACCTTC.

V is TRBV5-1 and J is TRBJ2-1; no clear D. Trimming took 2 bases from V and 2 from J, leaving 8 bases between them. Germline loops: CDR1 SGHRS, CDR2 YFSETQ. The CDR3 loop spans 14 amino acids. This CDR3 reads CASSLQNPYNEQFF. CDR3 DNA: TGCGCCAGCAGCTTACAGAATCCCTACAATGAGCAGTTCTTC.

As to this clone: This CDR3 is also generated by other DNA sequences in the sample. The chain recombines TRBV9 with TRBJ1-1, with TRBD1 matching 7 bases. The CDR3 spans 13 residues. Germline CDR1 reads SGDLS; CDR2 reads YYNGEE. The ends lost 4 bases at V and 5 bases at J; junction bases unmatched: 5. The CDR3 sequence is CASSPDRVTEAFF. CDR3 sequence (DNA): TGTGCCAGCAGCCCCGACAGGGTTACTGAAGCTTTCTTT.

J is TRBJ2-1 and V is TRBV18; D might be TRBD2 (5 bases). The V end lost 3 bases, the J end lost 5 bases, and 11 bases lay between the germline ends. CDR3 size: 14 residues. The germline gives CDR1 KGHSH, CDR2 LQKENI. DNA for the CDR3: TGTGCCAGCTCACCGAGCCGGGGAGACAATGAGCAGTTCTTC. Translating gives CASSPSRGDNEQFF. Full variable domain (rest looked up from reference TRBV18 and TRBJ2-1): NAGVMQNPRHLVRRRGQEARLRCSPMKGHSHVYWYRQLPEEGLKFMVYLQKENIIDESGMPKERFSAEFPKEGPSILRIQQVVRGDSAAYFCASSPSRGDNEQFFGPGTRLTVL.

The CDR3 region has the DNA TGTGCCAGCAGCTTGGTCCGGGCCTCATTTCCGTACTTC. It encodes CASSLVRASFPYF. V gene TRBV5-8 combines with J gene TRBJ2-7; D not certain. CDR1 and CDR2 from the germline V gene are SGHTS and YDEGEE. The CDR3 length is 13 residues. The V and J ends lost 0 bases and 12 bases respectively, with 16 bases between them.

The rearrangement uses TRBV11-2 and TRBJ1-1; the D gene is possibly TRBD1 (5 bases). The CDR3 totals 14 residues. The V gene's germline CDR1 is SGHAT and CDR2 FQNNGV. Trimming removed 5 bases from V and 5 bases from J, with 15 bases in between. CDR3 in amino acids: CASSEPGWGTEAFF. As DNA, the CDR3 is TGTGCCAGCAGCGAGCCGGGGTGGGGGACTGAAGCTTTCTTT.

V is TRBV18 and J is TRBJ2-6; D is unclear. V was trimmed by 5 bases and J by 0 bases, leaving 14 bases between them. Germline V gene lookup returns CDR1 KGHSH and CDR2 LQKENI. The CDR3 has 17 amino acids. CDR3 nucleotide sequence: TGTGCCAGCTCAATCCGGGTCTTGGGCTCTGGGGCCAACGTCCTGACTTTC. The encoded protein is CASSIRVLGSGANVLTF.

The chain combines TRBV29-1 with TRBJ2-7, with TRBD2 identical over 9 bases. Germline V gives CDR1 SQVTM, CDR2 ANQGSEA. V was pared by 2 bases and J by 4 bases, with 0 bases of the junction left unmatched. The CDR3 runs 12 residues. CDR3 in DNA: TGCAGCGTTGAACTAGCGGGATACGAGCAGTACTTC. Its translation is CSVELAGYEQYF.

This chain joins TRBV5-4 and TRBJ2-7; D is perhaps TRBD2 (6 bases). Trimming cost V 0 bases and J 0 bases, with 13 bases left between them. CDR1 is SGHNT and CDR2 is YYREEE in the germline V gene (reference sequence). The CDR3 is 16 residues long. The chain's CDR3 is CASSLAGRGSSYEQYF. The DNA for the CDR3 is TGTGCCAGCAGCTTGGCGGGGCGGGGAAGCTCCTACGAGCAGTACTTC.

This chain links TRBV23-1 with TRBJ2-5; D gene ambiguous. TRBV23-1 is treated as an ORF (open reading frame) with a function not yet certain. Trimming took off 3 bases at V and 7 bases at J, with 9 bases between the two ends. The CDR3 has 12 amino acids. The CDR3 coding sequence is TGCGCCAGCAGTCAGCCCTTGATGACCCAGTACTTC. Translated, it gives CASSQPLMTQYF.

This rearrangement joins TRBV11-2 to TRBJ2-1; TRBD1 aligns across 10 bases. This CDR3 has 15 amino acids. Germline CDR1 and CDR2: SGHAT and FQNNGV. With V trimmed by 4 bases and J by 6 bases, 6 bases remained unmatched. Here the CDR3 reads CASSSPGQGFNEQFF. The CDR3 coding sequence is TGTGCCAGCAGCTCGCCGGGACAGGGGTTCAATGAGCAGTTCTTC.

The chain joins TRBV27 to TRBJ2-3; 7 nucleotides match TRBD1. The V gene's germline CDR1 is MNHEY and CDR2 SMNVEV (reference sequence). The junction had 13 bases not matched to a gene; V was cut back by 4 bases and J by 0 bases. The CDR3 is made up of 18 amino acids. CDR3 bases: TGTGCCAGCAGTTCGCCTCGACAGGGTTTGCTGAGCACAGATACGCAGTATTTT. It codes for CASSSPRQGLLSTDTQYF.

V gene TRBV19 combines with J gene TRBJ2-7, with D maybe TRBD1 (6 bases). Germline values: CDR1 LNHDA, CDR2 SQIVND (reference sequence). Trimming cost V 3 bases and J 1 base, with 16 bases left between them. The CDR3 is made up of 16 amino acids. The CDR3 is CASSIRSGTTSYEQYF. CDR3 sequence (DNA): TGTGCCAGTAGTATTCGGTCCGGGACAACATCCTACGAGCAGTACTTC.

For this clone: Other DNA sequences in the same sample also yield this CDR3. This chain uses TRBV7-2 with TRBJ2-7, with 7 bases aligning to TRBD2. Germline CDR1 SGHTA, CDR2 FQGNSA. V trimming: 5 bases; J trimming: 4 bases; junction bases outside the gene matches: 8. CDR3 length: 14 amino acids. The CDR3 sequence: CASSLGLGGYEQYF. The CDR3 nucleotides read TGTGCCAGCAGCCTTGGACTAGGCGGTTACGAGCAGTACTTC.